This is a list of T cell receptor beta chains from one sample in a study of OX40 agonist ivuxolimab in advanced cancers. Clones were sequenced by immunoSEQ multiplex PCR, and TCRdb holds only the in-frame ones, with some missing. Of approximately 66,000 clones in the sample, 85% were seen once. The sequencing here drew on CD4+ or CD8+ T cells sorted from blood, taken in a trial of the OX40 agonist ivuxolimab. The source of these receptors is an adult with an advanced solid tumor such as melanoma, head and neck, liver or kidney cancer. Each CDR3 is given with its conserved first and last residue. D genes are given only for firm matches. Clone size is not always given. Where it is, it says once, few, many or a class for expanded clones.

length,J,size,D,V,CDR3,DNA
16,TRBJ1-6,medium-sized,TRBD1,TRBV6-6,CASSPGQGARNSPLHF,TGTGCCAGCAGCCCGGGACAGGGGGCTAGGAATTCACCCCTCCACTTT
13,TRBJ2-5,NA,TRBD1,TRBV7-8,CASSRTGEETQYF,TGTGCCAGCAGCCGAACAGGGGAAGAGACCCAGTACTTC
15,TRBJ2-3,once,NA,TRBV5-6,CASSLGVGLRYTQYF,TGTGCCAGCAGCTTGGGGGTGGGGCTGAGATATACGCAGTATTTT
15,TRBJ1-1,NA,NA,TRBV10-3,CAISESSQLNTEAFF,TGTGCCATCAGTGAGTCGAGTCAGTTGAACACTGAAGCTTTCTTT
15,TRBJ2-7,NA,TRBD2,TRBV7-2,CASSLVAGESYEQYF,TGTGCCAGCAGCTTAGTGGCGGGAGAATCATACGAGCAGTACTTC
14,TRBJ1-4,NA,TRBD1,TRBV7-8,CASSPDRVNEKLFF,TGTGCCAGCAGCCCGGACAGGGTGAATGAAAAACTGTTTTTT
14,TRBJ1-1,NA,NA,TRBV19,CASSSLTGGTEAFF,TGTGCCAGTAGTTCCTTAACAGGAGGCACTGAAGCTTTCTTT
12,TRBJ1-2,NA,NA,TRBV11-3,CASSFQNYGYTF,TGTGCCAGCAGCTTCCAGAACTATGGCTACACCTTC
15,TRBJ1-4,NA,TRBD1,TRBV11-3,CASSPAGTANEKLFF,TGTGCCAGCAGCCCCGCCGGGACAGCTAATGAAAAACTGTTTTTT
15,TRBJ2-3,NA,NA,TRBV11-3,CASSLEGERTDTQYF,TGTGCCAGCAGCTTAGAGGGAGAGCGGACAGATACGCAGTATTTT
15,TRBJ1-3,few,NA,TRBV6-5,CASRPSGFSGNTIYF,TGTGCCAGCAGGCCCTCGGGGTTCTCTGGAAACACCATATATTTT
14,TRBJ1-1,few,TRBD1,TRBV19,CASSERQGAYEAFF,TGTGCCAGTAGTGAGAGACAGGGGGCTTACGAAGCTTTCTTT
16,TRBJ2-7,NA,TRBD2,TRBV7-2,CASSPWTSGRVGEQYF,TGTGCCAGCAGCCCCTGGACTAGCGGGAGAGTTGGAGAGCAGTACTTC
16,TRBJ2-2,NA,TRBD1,TRBV4-2,CASSRTGGAYTGELFF,TGTGCCAGCAGCCGGACAGGGGGCGCCTACACCGGGGAGCTGTTTTTT